What follows are 15 T cell receptor beta chains derived from one specimen sequenced in a study of cytomegalovirus exposure and HLA in healthy donors. 13 Jbeta primers and 60 Vbeta primers were used for the PCR. Generated by immunoSEQ multiplex PCR, the TCRdb table keeps only in-frame clones and is missing some. The profile shows 150,000 to 250,000 clones, around 83% of them singletons. The sample comprised PBMCs. Source of these receptors: a woman between 50 and 59 years old in good health and CMV-seropositive.

The rearrangement links TRBV18 to TRBJ1-5, with 7 bases aligning to TRBD1. Germline-derived CDR1 and CDR2 are KGHSH and LQKENI. The CDR3 is 16 amino acids. Trimming cost V 6 bases and J 4 bases; bases outside gene matches: 12. The CDR3 is CASSQSRDSFNQPQHF. The CDR3 DNA sequence: TGTGCCAGCTCCCAATCCCGGGACAGCTTTAATCAGCCCCAGCATTTT.

This sequence joins TRBV28 and TRBJ2-7; 8 nucleotides match TRBD1. This CDR3 has 16 amino acids. The V gene's germline CDR1 is MDHEN and CDR2 SYDVKM. J gave up 7 bases and V 3 bases, and 14 bases lay outside the gene matches. Written as DNA, the CDR3 is TGTGCCAGCAGTTTTTTCTCTAGGACAGGGTCATATGAGCAGTACTTC. Amino acid sequence: CASSFFSRTGSYEQYF.

As regards this clone: Distinct nucleotide sequences in the sample also encode this CDR3. The chain has TRBV5-1 and TRBJ2-3; TRBD2 is a possible D gene (5 bases). Trimming pared 3 bases from V and 0 bases from J, leaving 8 bases between. Looked up from germline, CDR1 is SGHRS and CDR2 is YFSETQ. There are 14 residues in the CDR3. This CDR3 reads CASSSRTSTDTQYF. CDR3 nucleotides: TGCGCCAGCAGCTCCAGGACTAGCACAGATACGCAGTATTTT.

The chain recombines TRBV5-1 with TRBJ2-6; perhaps TRBD2 as D (7 bases). Looked up from germline, CDR1 is SGHRS and CDR2 is YFSETQ. This CDR3 has 17 residues. V lost 5 bases to trimming and J lost 0 bases, with 15 bases between them. The CDR3 loop is CASSSGGLSSGANVLTF. In nucleotides, the CDR3 is TGCGCCAGCAGTTCCGGGGGGCTGAGCTCTGGGGCCAACGTCCTGACTTTC.

The chain is built from TRBV2 and TRBJ1-4; D is unclear. There are 14 residues in the CDR3. Germline CDR1 SNHLY, CDR2 FYNNEI. V was shortened by 6 bases and J by 5 bases, with 13 bases between the two germline ends. The CDR3 sequence is CASSPGRINEKLFF. The CDR3 coding sequence is TGTGCCAGCAGCCCCGGGAGGATAAATGAAAAACTGTTTTTT.

Details on this clone: The same CDR3 is also encoded by other DNA sequences in this sample. The gene calls are TRBV5-6 and TRBJ2-7; TRBD1 is a possible D gene (6 bases). Between the trimmed V and J ends, which lost 4 bases and 3 bases, there was a span of 11 bases. This CDR3 comprises 13 residues. Germline V lookup: CDR1 SGHDT, CDR2 YYEEEE. This chain's CDR3 is CASSLRGGYEQYF. The CDR3 DNA sequence: TGTGCCAGCAGCCTACGAGGGGGCTACGAGCAGTACTTC.

This rearrangement joins TRBV6-5 to TRBJ2-7, with TRBD2 as a possible D gene (5 bases). The CDR3 is 14 residues long. Germline V gene data show CDR1 as MNHEY and CDR2 as SVGAGI. Trimming cost V 0 bases and J 5 bases, with 11 bases left between them. CDR3 coding DNA: TGTGCCAGCAGTTACTCAACGGGAATCGACGAGCAGTACTTC. Its translation is CASSYSTGIDEQYF.

This sequence joins TRBV7-8 and TRBJ2-1; possible D gene TRBD2, 5 bases. V lost 1 base to trimming and J lost 10 bases, with 8 bases between them. CDR1 is SGHVS and CDR2 is FQNEAQ in the germline V gene. CDR3 length: 12 amino acids. The CDR3, as DNA: TGTGCCAGCAGCTTAGTGGGAGTCGAGCAGTTCTTC. Translation: CASSLVGVEQFF.

The gene calls are TRBV4-3 and TRBJ1-1, with 10 bases lining up with TRBD1. CDR3 length: 18 amino acids. With 3 bases clipped from V and 4 bases from J, the junction kept 14 bases outside the gene matches. Germline lookup yields CDR1 LGHNA and CDR2 YSLEER. CDR3 sequence: CASSHLGQGGIRSTEAFF. The CDR3 DNA sequence: TGCGCCAGCAGCCACCTTGGACAGGGGGGGATTAGGAGCACTGAAGCTTTCTTT.

The rearrangement links TRBV13 to TRBJ2-1, with 9 bases lining up with TRBD2. Per germline, CDR1 PRHDT and CDR2 FYEKMQ (reference sequence). After removal of 6 bases from V and 4 bases from J, the junction contained 7 bases not matched to a gene. This CDR3 has 15 residues. Here the CDR3 reads CASRATLAGYNEQFF. CDR3 coding DNA: TGTGCCAGCAGAGCGACTCTAGCGGGGTACAATGAGCAGTTCTTC.

The chain employs TRBV10-2 and TRBJ1-1; 7 bases are a match to TRBD1. J gave up 1 base and V 8 bases, and 4 bases lay outside the gene matches. Germline CDR1 is WSHSY and CDR2 is SAAADI. CDR3 length: 13 residues. The CDR3 region is CASFGTANTEAFF. The CDR3 DNA reads TGCGCCAGCTTCGGGACAGCGAACACTGAAGCTTTCTTT.

This chain uses TRBV6-1 with TRBJ2-5, with 7 bases that match TRBD1. The germline CDR1 and CDR2 sequences are MNHNS and SASEGT. CDR3 length equals 12 residues. Trimming took 4 bases from V and 5 from J; bases not matched to a gene: 1. CDR3 sequence (DNA): TGTGCCAGCAGTGGACAGGGCGAGACCCAGTACTTC. Translation gives CASSGQGETQYF.

The chain uses TRBV6-5 and TRBJ1-2; no definite D call. Trimming took off 6 bases at V and 7 bases at J, with 12 bases between the two ends. Looked up from germline, CDR1 is MNHEY and CDR2 is SVGAGI. The CDR3 sequence is 12 residues long. CDR3 sequence (DNA): TGTGCCAGCAGCGAGGGCGGAGGTGGCTACACCTTC. Protein: CASSEGGGGYTF.

This clone was counted once. The chain combines TRBV14 with TRBJ2-1, with D possibly being TRBD2 (6 bases). V was clipped by 0 bases and J by 7 bases, with 13 bases between them. The CDR3 loop spans 15 amino acids. Germline V lookup: CDR1 SGHDN, CDR2 FVKESK. CDR3 bases: TGTGCCAGCAGCCAAGATCATTGGGGGGTTAATGAGCAGTTCTTC. It translates to CASSQDHWGVNEQFF.

This clone was counted between two and nine times. The gene calls are TRBV5-1 and TRBJ1-6, with a possible D match to TRBD1 (6 bases). V was clipped by 4 bases and J by 7 bases, with 15 bases between them. The CDR3 loop spans 15 amino acids. Germline lookup yields CDR1 SGHRS and CDR2 YFSETQ. The CDR3 is CASSDQGPGNSPLHF. CDR3 sequence (DNA): TGCGCCAGCAGCGACCAGGGGCCGGGGAATTCACCCCTCCACTTT.